The 2 T cell receptor beta chains presented below share a single source sample, sequenced in a study of a mutant IDH1 vaccine in newly diagnosed glioma. The time point here: week 23, last vaccination. Doses of 300 ug of mutant IDH1 20-mer peptide were given with topical imiquimod. Profiled with immunoSEQ multiplex PCR; TCRdb holds only in-frame clones, not every one. Of about 54,000 clones in the sample, 80% are singletons; the top ten hold 6.2%. Their antigens remain unidentified. Sequencing used PBMCs, obtained from a glioma patient whose treatment included an IDH1 peptide vaccine. The receptors here all came from a man between 40 and 49 years old with glioma.

The rearrangement uses TRBV13 and TRBJ2-5; D unresolved. The germline V gene has CDR1 PRHDT and CDR2 FYEKMQ (reference sequence). The CDR3 runs 14 residues. V gave up 3 bases and J gave up 5 bases, with 13 bases separating them. CDR3 sequence (DNA): TGTGCCAGCAGCTTCCGCAAACCCCGGGAGACCCAGTACTTC. Its translation is CASSFRKPRETQYF. Drawing the rest from reference TRBV13 and TRBJ2-5, the complete variable domain is AAGVIQSPRHLIKEKRETATLKCYPIPRHDTVYWYQQGPGQDPQFLISFYEKMQSDKGSIPDRFSAQQFSDYHSELNMSSLELGDSALYFCASSFRKPRETQYFGPGTRLLVL.

This chain joins TRBV2 and TRBJ1-6; D is uncertain. Germline V lookup: CDR1 SNHLY, CDR2 FYNNEI. The CDR3 length is 16 residues. V was clipped by 5 bases and J by 1 base, with 12 bases between them. CDR3 residues: CASSPQLGSYNSPLHF. The CDR3 DNA reads as TGTGCCAGCAGTCCTCAGTTGGGATCCTATAATTCACCCCTCCACTTT.